The present T cell receptor beta chain was sequenced within a study of OX40 agonist ivuxolimab in advanced cancers. The overall study: The dose-escalation cohort had hepatocellular carcinoma, melanoma, renal cell or head and neck cancer. Regarding the study as a whole: There were also nonresponders showing low normalized T-cell clonal expansion. At 0.1 to 3.0 mg/kg and by week 6, clonal expansion occurred in CD4+ and CD8+ blood T cells.

Using immunoSEQ multiplex PCR, the repertoire was profiled, and TCRdb retains in-frame clones only, with some absent. The data hold about 66,000 clones, with around 80% observed a single time. The CDR3 has 16 amino acids. The germline CDR1 and CDR2 sequences are SGHRS and YFSETQ. J gave up 1 base and V 0 bases, and 6 bases lay outside the gene matches. No patient had autoimmune disease or received systemic immunosuppression. For this clone: The antigen is not known.

Sample: CD4+ or CD8+ T cells sorted from blood, taken in a trial of the OX40 agonist ivuxolimab. The V and J genes are TRBV5-1 and TRBJ2-5, with 7 bases fitting TRBD1. This TCR came from an adult with an advanced solid tumor such as melanoma, head and neck, liver or kidney cancer. CDR3 amino acids: CASSLGLGGLQETQYF. CDR3 sequence (DNA): TGCGCCAGCAGCTTGGGTCTAGGGGGCCTCCAAGAGACCCAGTACTTC.